The present T cell receptor (beta chain) was sequenced within a study of shared clonotypes between healthy human individuals. Trimming shortened V by 4 bases and J by 4 bases, and 13 bases separated the two germline ends. Germline CDR1 is GTSNPN and CDR2 is SVGIG (reference sequence). CDR3 length: 13 residues. Clones were sequenced by immunoSEQ multiplex PCR, and TCRdb holds only the in-frame ones, with some missing. The sample records roughly 380,000 clones, 96% being singletons. This TCR came from a man under 40 in good health. This chain joins TRBV30 and TRBJ1-2; D call uncertain. The sample was memory CD8+ T cells sorted from blood. Specified subset: CD45RO+ cells pooled with CCR7-negative TemRA cells. CDR3 sequence: CAWNSRVIYGYTF. CDR3 nucleotides: TGTGCCTGGAATTCTAGAGTCATCTATGGCTACACCTTC.